This T cell receptor beta chain was profiled in a study of T cells in tumors after PD-1 blockade. In the study overall: No patient had prior checkpoint blockade, systemic immunosuppression, or radiotherapy within 4 weeks. Patients received pembrolizumab 200 mg every 3 weeks or cemiplimab 350 mg every 2 weeks. General observations from the study: Blood contained about 40% of the tumor's TCR clonotypes.

With V trimmed by 9 bases and J by 5 bases, 8 bases remained unmatched. The CDR3 is 13 amino acids. CDR1 is PRHDT and CDR2 is FYEKMQ in the germline V gene (reference sequence). Data came from immunoSEQ multiplex PCR; TCRdb stores just in-frame clones and leaves some out. The sample has some 43,000 clones, about 85% seen once. Details on this clone: The antigen remains unidentified.

This clonotype was sampled from a human donor with basal cell carcinoma. The chain combines TRBV13 with TRBJ2-5, with 8 nucleotides matching TRBD1. Material: PBMCs, obtained before anti-PD-1 treatment. CDR3 DNA sequence: TGTGCCAGGACGGACAGGGAGAGCGAGACCCAGTACTTC. This codes for CARTDRESETQYF.